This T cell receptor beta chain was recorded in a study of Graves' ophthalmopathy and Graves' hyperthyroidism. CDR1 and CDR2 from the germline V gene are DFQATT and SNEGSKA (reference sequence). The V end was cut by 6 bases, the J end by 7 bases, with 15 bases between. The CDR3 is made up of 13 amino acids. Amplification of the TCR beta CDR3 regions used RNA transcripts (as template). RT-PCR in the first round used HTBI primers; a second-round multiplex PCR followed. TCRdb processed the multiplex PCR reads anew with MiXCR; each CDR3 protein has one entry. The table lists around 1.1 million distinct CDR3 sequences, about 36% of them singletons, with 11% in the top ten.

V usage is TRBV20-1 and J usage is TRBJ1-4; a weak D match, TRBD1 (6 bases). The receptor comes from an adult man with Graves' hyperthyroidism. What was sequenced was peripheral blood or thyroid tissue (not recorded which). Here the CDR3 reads CSATPGQGEKLFF. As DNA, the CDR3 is TGCAGTGCAACCCCGGGACAAGGTGAAAAACTGTTTTTT.